The clone carrying this T cell receptor (beta chain) appeared a few times. The sample's time point: pre-sensitization, week 0. Stated treatment: therapeutic diphenylcyclopropenone sensitization with weekly scalp DPC. The data are from a study of human T cells and chemical hapten exposure. Per the authors' pipeline: Sampled TCR counts reached a median of roughly 90,000 per sample, with values ranging from roughly 20,000 to 750,000. TCRdb fed the RACE reads into MiXCR, producing one record per CDR3 protein. TCRdb's processing, not the authors', yielded these V and J calls. The sample yields about 350,000 distinct CDR3 sequences, around 5.5% seen once. This receptor was identified in a woman between 18 and 29 years old with alopecia areata. Some clones in this sample may be carry-over from other donors' samples. The sample was whole blood, taken in connection with sensitization to the hapten diphenylcyclopropenone (DPC).

The CDR3 nucleotides read TGTGCCAGCAGTAAGGGACTAGCGGGGGCCCTAACTCACAATGAGCAGTTCTTC. Protein product: CASSKGLAGALTHNEQFF. J is TRBJ2-1 and V is TRBV12-3 or TRBV12-4, with 14 nucleotides matching TRBD2. The CDR3 extends over 18 amino acids. The junction had 11 bases not matched to a gene; V was cut back by 5 bases and J by 5 bases.